What follows are 3 T cell receptor beta chains derived from one specimen sequenced in a study of blood T cell repertoires in COVID-19. Assay: immunoSEQ multiplex PCR; the TCRdb copy retains only in-frame clones and omits some. The table records just under 60,000 clones, approximately 86% of them present only once. Sequencing used peripheral blood. The source is a human donor with active COVID-19. The donor label of this sample is uncertain.

This clone was recorded a few times. This chain uses TRBV7-9 with TRBJ1-4; D is perhaps TRBD1 (5 bases). Germline CDR1 reads SEHNR; CDR2 reads FQNEAQ (reference sequence). The CDR3 has 16 amino acids. Trimming took 5 bases from V and 5 from J, leaving 18 bases between them. The CDR3 loop is CASSLGFAGLNEKLFF. The CDR3 DNA reads TGTGCCAGCAGCCTCGGGTTTGCAGGGCTAAATGAAAAACTGTTTTTT.

The genes are TRBV3-1 (or the pseudogene TRBV3-2) and TRBJ2-7, with 10 bases that match TRBD2. CDR1 and CDR2 (germline): LGHDT, YNNKEL (reference sequence). CDR3 length: 23 amino acids. Losses at the gene ends were 9 bases for V and 6 bases for J; bases not matched to a gene: 38. CDR3: CARSLADSRPPDPGLAEVGEQYF. The CDR3 DNA is TGTGCCAGATCACTAGCGGACAGTCGGCCACCTGATCCCGGACTAGCGGAAGTCGGCGAGCAGTACTTC.

J is TRBJ2-1 and V is TRBV6-2 or TRBV6-3; 9 bases map to TRBD2. The V gene end was trimmed by 0 bases and the J gene end by 3 bases; junction bases not matched to a gene: 3. The CDR3 consists of 16 residues. The germline V gene encodes CDR1 MNHEY and CDR2 SVGEGT. This chain's CDR3 is CASSYSSSGVYNEQFF. In DNA, the CDR3 is TGTGCCAGCAGTTACTCGTCTAGCGGGGTCTACAATGAGCAGTTCTTC.